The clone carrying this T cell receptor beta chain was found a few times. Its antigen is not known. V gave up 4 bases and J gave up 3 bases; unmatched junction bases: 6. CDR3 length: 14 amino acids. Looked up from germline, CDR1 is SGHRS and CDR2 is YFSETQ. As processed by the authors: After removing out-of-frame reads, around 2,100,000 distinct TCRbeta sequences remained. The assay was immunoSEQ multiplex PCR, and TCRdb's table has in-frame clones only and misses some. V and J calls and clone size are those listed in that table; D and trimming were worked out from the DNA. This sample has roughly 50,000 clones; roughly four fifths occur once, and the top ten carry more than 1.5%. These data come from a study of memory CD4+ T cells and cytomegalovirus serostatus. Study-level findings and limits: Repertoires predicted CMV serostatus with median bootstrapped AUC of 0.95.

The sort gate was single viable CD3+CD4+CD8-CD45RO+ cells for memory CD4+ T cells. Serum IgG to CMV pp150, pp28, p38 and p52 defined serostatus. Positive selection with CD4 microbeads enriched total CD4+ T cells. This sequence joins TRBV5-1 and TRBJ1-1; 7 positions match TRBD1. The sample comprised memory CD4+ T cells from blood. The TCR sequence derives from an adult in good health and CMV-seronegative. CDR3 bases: TGCGCCAGCAGCCAGGGACAGAGCTACACTGAAGCTTTCTTT. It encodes CASSQGQSYTEAFF. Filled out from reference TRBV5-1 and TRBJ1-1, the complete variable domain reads KAGVTQTPRYLIKTRGQQVTLSCSPISGHRSVSWYQQTPGQGLQFLFEYFSETQRNKGNFPGRFSGRQFSNSRSEMNVSTLELGDSALYLCASSQGQSYTEAFFGQGTRLTVV.